This record looks at one TCR beta chain sequence and its context. What it binds is unknown. The sample belongs to a study of blood T cells in healthy people across ages. Findings and limits, study-wide: A conclusive naive versus antigen-experienced comparison was prevented by the unsorted PBMCs.

Germline V lookup: CDR1 ENHRY, CDR2 SYGVKD. V lost 3 bases to trimming and J lost 5 bases, with 23 bases between them. The CDR3 is 17 amino acids. A sample-barcoded 5' primer and a J-beta primer mix were used in a second PCR of roughly 7 to 11 cycles. TCRdb called the 5' RACE reads again in MiXCR, with one record for every CDR3 protein. This table holds about a million distinct CDR3 sequences, under 50% found once. This clonotype was obtained from a man aged 30 to 39 in good health. The chain has TRBV10-3 and TRBJ2-7; a possible D gene is TRBD1 (7 bases). Specimen: blood. CDR3 DNA sequence: TGTGCCATCAGTGATTTGTTTGCGGTGCAGGGGGGAAACGAGCAGTACTTC. It yields the protein CAISDLFAVQGGNEQYF.